Listed here are 10 T cell receptor beta chains from one sample, sequenced in a study of patients and donors after allogeneic stem cell transplantation. MiXCR was run by TCRdb on the RT-PCR reads, yielding one entry per CDR3 protein. The sample includes 400,000 to 450,000 distinct CDR3 sequences, 16% of them seen just once. Sequencing used blood, either unsorted or a sorted T cell fraction (not recorded which). Every receptor here comes from a human donor who was either an allogeneic HSCT recipient or a stem cell or donor lymphocyte infusion donor (not recorded which). It is not recorded whose cells these are; they may come from a transplant donor.

This clonotype was observed a handful of times. The rearrangement uses TRBV15 and TRBJ2-7, with 7 bases aligning to TRBD1. CDR3 size: 15 residues. Germline V gene lookup returns CDR1 LNHNV and CDR2 YYDKDF (reference sequence). With 3 bases clipped from V and 0 bases from J, the junction kept 5 bases outside the gene matches. CDR3 nucleotide sequence: TGTGCCACCAGCAGCGTCCGGGACAGCTCCTACGAGCAGTACTTC. Its protein product is CATSSVRDSSYEQYF.

V usage is TRBV7-3 and J usage is TRBJ1-1; D possibly corresponds to TRBD1 (6 bases). V was cut by 1 base and J by 4 bases, with 25 bases left in between. The germline V gene encodes CDR1 SGHTA and CDR2 FQGTGA. This CDR3 has 19 residues. The CDR3 DNA reads TGTGCCAGCAGCTTAAGAGGGGGATTACGGGGGGCGCGGAGCACTGAAGCTTTCTTT. Its protein is CASSLRGGLRGARSTEAFF.

V is TRBV9 and J is TRBJ2-3; no clear D. This CDR3 spans 14 amino acids. V dropped 0 bases and J dropped 6 bases, with 11 bases sitting between them. Looked up from germline, CDR1 is SGDLS and CDR2 is YYNGEE. The CDR3: CASSVVLGSDTQYF. The CDR3 DNA reads as TGTGCCAGCAGCGTAGTTTTGGGGTCGGATACGCAGTATTTT.

V gene TRBV7-2 combines with J gene TRBJ1-1; D perhaps matches TRBD1 (6 bases). The CDR3 totals 13 residues. The V gene lost 5 bases and the J gene lost 4 bases, with 11 bases spanning the gap. Germline V gives CDR1 SGHTA, CDR2 FQGNSA. CDR3 sequence reads: CASSIGQRTEAFF. In DNA, the CDR3 is TGTGCCAGCAGCATAGGACAGCGCACTGAAGCTTTCTTT.

This clonotype was counted a few times. The genes are TRBV6-5 and TRBJ1-2, with D possibly matching TRBD1 (6 bases). This CDR3 region has 18 residues. Deletions cut 0 bases from V and 4 bases from J, with 21 bases between. CDR1 and CDR2 (germline): MNHEY, SVGAGI. This CDR3 reads CASSYSRGPGQRGYGYTF. In nucleotides, the CDR3 is TGTGCCAGCAGTTACTCACGTGGACCGGGACAAAGAGGCTATGGCTACACCTTC.

This clonotype showed up just a few times. This chain uses TRBV3-1 with TRBJ2-7, with 13 bases lining up with TRBD2. This CDR3 region has 15 residues. The V gene end was trimmed by 1 base and the J gene end by 3 bases; junction bases not matched to a gene: 0. Germline CDR1 and CDR2: LGHDT and YNNKEL (reference sequence). The CDR3 loop reads CASSQGLAGGYEQYF. The CDR3 DNA sequence: TGTGCCAGCAGCCAAGGACTAGCGGGAGGCTACGAGCAGTACTTC.

This clonotype was counted a few times. V usage is TRBV7-9 and J usage is TRBJ2-7; perhaps TRBD2 as D (6 bases). Germline-derived CDR1 and CDR2 are SEHNR and FQNEAQ (reference sequence). The CDR3 runs 14 residues. V was cut by 5 bases and J by 0 bases, with 11 bases left in between. The DNA for the CDR3 is TGTGCCAGCAGCCGATGGGGGGTCTCCTACGAGCAGTACTTC. It translates to CASSRWGVSYEQYF.

A few counts support this clonotype. The CDR3 nucleotides read TGCAGTGCCCGCTCTGGGGCATCCTCCTACAATGAGCAGTTCTTC. Its translation: CSARSGASSYNEQFF. V is TRBV20-1 and J is TRBJ2-1; D might be TRBD1 (5 bases). This CDR3 is 15 amino acids long. CDR1 is DFQATT and CDR2 is SNEGSKA in the germline V gene (reference sequence). Trimming left V 6 bases short and J 0 bases short, with 15 bases between.

This clonotype has more than one count but fewer than ten. The CDR3 nucleotides are TGTGCCAGCAGCCAGCGGGGTTATGAGCAGTTCTTC. It specifies CASSQRGYEQFF. This rearrangement joins TRBV3-1 to TRBJ2-1; weak D call: TRBD2 (6 bases). Germline lookup yields CDR1 LGHDT and CDR2 YNNKEL (reference sequence). The ends were cut back, 3 bases at V and 8 bases at J, with 8 bases in the middle. The CDR3 loop spans 12 amino acids.

The chain is built from TRBV13 and TRBJ2-5; TRBD1 might be the D (6 bases). Germline lookup yields CDR1 PRHDT and CDR2 FYEKMQ (reference sequence). The CDR3 runs 14 residues. Trimming took off 4 bases at V and 3 bases at J, with 12 bases between the two ends. The CDR3 nucleotides are TGTGCCAGCAGCTCCGAGAGGGGGAAAGAGACCCAGTACTTC. Translated: CASSSERGKETQYF.